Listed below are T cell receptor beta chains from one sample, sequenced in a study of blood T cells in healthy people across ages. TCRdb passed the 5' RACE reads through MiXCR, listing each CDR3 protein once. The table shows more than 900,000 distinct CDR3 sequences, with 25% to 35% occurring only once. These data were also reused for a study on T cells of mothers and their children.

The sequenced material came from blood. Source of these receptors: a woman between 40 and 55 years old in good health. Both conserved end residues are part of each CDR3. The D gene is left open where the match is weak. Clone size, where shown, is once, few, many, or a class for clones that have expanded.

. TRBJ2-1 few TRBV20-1 CSARMGGGTAEQFF TGCAGTGCTAGAATGGGGGGGGGCACGGCCGAGCAGTTCTTC
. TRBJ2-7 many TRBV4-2 CASSLRQGVSDEQYF TGTGCCAGCAGCCTCCGGCAGGGAGTATCGGACGAGCAGTACTTC
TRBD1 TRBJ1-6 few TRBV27 CASSPDRINSPLHF TGTGCCAGCAGCCCGGACAGGATCAATTCACCCCTCCACTTT
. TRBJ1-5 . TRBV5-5 CASSYRPIDNQPQHF TGTGCCAGCAGTTATAGGCCCATCGACAATCAGCCCCAGCATTTT
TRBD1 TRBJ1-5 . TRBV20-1 CSANLYQGQGGYSNQPQHF TGCAGTGCTAACCTATACCAGGGACAGGGCGGTTATAGCAATCAGCCCCAGCATTTT
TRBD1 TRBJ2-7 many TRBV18 CASSPRQGTYEQYF TGTGCCAGCAGCCCAAGACAGGGGACCTACGAGCAGTACTTC
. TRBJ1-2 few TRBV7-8 CASSTLASNYGYTF TGTGCCAGCAGCACCCTAGCTTCTAACTATGGCTACACCTTC
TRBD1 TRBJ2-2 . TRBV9 CASSDDRGGTGELFF TGTGCCAGCAGCGACGACAGGGGAGGCACCGGGGAGCTGTTTTTT
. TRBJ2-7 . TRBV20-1 CSAPLTGPHSYEQYF TGCAGTGCTCCCTTGACGGGCCCCCATTCCTACGAGCAGTACTTC
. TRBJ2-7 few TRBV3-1 CASTNRGGPYEQYF TGTGCCAGCACCAACCGTGGGGGGCCCTACGAGCAGTACTTC
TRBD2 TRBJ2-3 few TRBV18 CASSPWAGADTQYF TGTGCCAGCTCACCATGGGCGGGAGCAGATACGCAGTATTTT
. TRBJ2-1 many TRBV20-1 CSASYGNEQFF TGCAGTGCTAGTTACGGAAATGAGCAGTTCTTC
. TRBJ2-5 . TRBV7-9 CASSNQLGTQYF TGTGCCAGCAGCAACCAGCTAGGGACCCAGTACTTC
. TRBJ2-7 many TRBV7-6 CASSLHQGYEQYF TGTGCCAGCAGCCTACACCAGGGTTACGAGCAGTACTTC
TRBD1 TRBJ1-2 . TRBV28 CASSTSGTGGANYGYTF TGTGCCAGCAGTACGTCCGGGACAGGGGGTGCTAACTATGGCTACACCTTC
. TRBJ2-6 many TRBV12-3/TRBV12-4 CASGGYSGANVLTF TGTGCCAGCGGGGGGTACTCTGGGGCCAACGTCCTGACTTTC
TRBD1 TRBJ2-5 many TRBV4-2 CASSQDIRGETQYF TGTGCCAGCAGCCAAGATATCAGGGGGGAGACCCAGTACTTC
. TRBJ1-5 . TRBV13 CASSLRRTGYQPQHF TGTGCCAGCAGCCTACGTCGGACGGGCTATCAGCCCCAGCATTTT
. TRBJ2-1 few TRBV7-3 CASSPDRTYNEQFF TGTGCCAGCAGCCCCGACAGGACCTACAATGAGCAGTTCTTC
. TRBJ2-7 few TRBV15 CATSGWRQGRGFSYEQYF TGTGCCACCAGCGGATGGAGGCAGGGCAGGGGTTTTTCGTACGAGCAGTACTTC
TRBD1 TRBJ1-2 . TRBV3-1 CASSQGGTVNGYTF TGTGCCAGCAGCCAAGGGGGGACAGTCAATGGCTACACCTTC
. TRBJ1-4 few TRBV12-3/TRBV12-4 CASSFGGYNEKLFF TGTGCCAGCAGTTTTGGGGGGTATAATGAAAAACTGTTTTTT
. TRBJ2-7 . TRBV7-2 CASSSLLRTSYEQYF TGTGCCAGCAGCTCTCTCCTACGGACTTCCTACGAGCAGTACTTC
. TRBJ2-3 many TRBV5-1 CASSFQGGDTQYF TGCGCCAGCAGCTTTCAGGGAGGAGATACGCAGTATTTT
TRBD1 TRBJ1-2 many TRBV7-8 CASSLVGQGVLGYTF TGTGCCAGCAGCTTAGTCGGACAGGGGGTATTGGGCTACACCTTC
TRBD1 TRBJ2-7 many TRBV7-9 CASSDPRVYRGSYEQYF TGTGCCAGCAGCGATCCCAGGGTATACAGGGGCTCCTACGAGCAGTACTTC
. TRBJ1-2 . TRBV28 CARKEGYTF TGTGCCAGAAAGGAGGGCTACACCTTC
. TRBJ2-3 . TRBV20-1 CSARDGDTETDTQYF TGCAGTGCTAGAGACGGGGACACTGAAACAGATACGCAGTATTTT
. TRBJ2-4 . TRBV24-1 CATSDAGLAKNIQYF TGTGCCACCAGTGATGCGGGACTAGCCAAAAACATTCAGTACTTC
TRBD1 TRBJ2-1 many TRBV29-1 CSVLHQTGGGNEQFF TGCAGCGTTCTCCACCAGACAGGGGGAGGCAATGAGCAGTTCTTC
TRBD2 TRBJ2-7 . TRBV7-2 CASSLWASGSEQYF TGTGCCAGCAGCTTATGGGCTAGCGGGAGCGAGCAGTACTTC
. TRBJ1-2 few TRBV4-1 CASSPSRTENYGYTF TGCGCCAGCAGCCCTTCCCGGACGGAGAACTATGGCTACACCTTC
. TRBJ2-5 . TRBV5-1 CASSLAGGLEETQYF TGCGCCAGCAGCTTGGCCGGGGGACTGGAAGAGACCCAGTACTTC
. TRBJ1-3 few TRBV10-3 CAISESSGGTGNTIYF TGTGCCATCAGTGAGTCGTCTGGGGGGACTGGAAACACCATATATTTT
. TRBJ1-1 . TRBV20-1 CSPQSGGMNTEAFF TGCAGTCCCCAATCGGGTGGAATGAACACTGAAGCTTTCTTT
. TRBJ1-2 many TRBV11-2 CASTPAAYGYTF TGTGCCAGCACCCCGGCAGCGTATGGCTACACCTTC
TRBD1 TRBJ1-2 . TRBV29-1 CSVLGDRDDYTF TGCAGCGTTCTAGGGGACAGGGACGATTACACCTTC
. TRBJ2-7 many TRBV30 CAWSLISSYEQYF TGTGCCTGGAGCCTTATCAGCTCCTACGAGCAGTACTTC
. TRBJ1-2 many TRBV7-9 CASSLPGDYGYTF TGTGCCAGCAGCTTACCGGGAGACTATGGCTACACCTTC
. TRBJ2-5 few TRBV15 CATSPRGAQETQYF TGTGCCACCAGCCCCCGGGGGGCTCAGGAGACCCAGTACTTC
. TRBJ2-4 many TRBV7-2 CASSLNQTKNIQYF TGTGCCAGCAGCTTAAACCAAACCAAAAACATTCAGTACTTC
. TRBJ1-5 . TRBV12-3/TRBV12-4 CASSERGGYSNLPQHF TGTGCCAGCAGCGAAAGGGGAGGGTACAGCAATCTGCCCCAGCATTTT
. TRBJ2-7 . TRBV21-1 CASQPTGNEQYF TGTGCCAGCCAACCGACAGGGAACGAGCAGTACTTC
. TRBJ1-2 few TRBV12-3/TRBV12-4 CASTPGRRYGYTF TGTGCCAGCACCCCAGGGCGACGCTATGGCTACACCTTC
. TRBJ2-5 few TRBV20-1 CSARAGSSVEETQYF TGCAGTGCTAGGGCCGGGAGTTCGGTCGAAGAGACCCAGTACTTC
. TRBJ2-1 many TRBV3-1 CASSQERAYNEQFF TGTGCCAGCAGCCAAGAGAGGGCGTACAATGAGCAGTTCTTC
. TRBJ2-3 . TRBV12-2 CASRSKVAQDRTDTQYF TGTGCAAGTCGCTCGAAAGTGGCCCAGGACAGAACAGATACGCAGTATTTT
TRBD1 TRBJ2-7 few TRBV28 CASSASGTGDEQYF TGTGCCAGCAGTGCCTCCGGGACAGGGGACGAGCAGTACTTC
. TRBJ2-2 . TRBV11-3 CASSARNTGELFF TGTGCCAGCAGCGCTAGAAACACCGGGGAGCTGTTTTTT